This T cell receptor (beta chain) is from a study of regulatory T cells in long-lasting Graves disease (dated by TCRdb to about 2021). A note on the overall study: Persistent Graves' disease was defined as antithyroid drug treatment for over 5 years with persistently positive TSH receptor autoantibodies. A total of roughly 35 samples were covered by TCR sequencing, comprising some 13 persistent and about 20 newly diagnosed Graves' disease patients. The study took place in China and was registered as a clinical trial. This study used TCR sequencing and RNA sequencing of peripheral blood to compare persistent Graves' disease patients against newly diagnosed Graves' disease patients. On average, persistent Graves' disease patients in the clinical cohort had been on antithyroid drugs for roughly 11 years.

Measured from the cysteine to the phenylalanine, the CDR3 is 15 residues long. The entry retains the CDR3 DNA only, 45 bases that are in frame from base 1. As encoded in the germline V gene, CDR1 is SGHTA while CDR2 is FQGTGA. Unmatched junction bases come to 3, with V trimmed by 2 bases and J by 4 bases. The receptor library was made with multiplex PCR. TCRdb records Illumina HiSeq 4000 as the sequencer. TCR beta libraries were built with iRepertoire HTBI primers and Arm-PCR amplification of CDR3 regions. Before sequencing, the PCR products underwent gel purification. Processing in the source paper ran as follows. Gene usage analysis of CDR3 amino acid clonotypes used the 62 TRBV and more than 13 TRBJ segments found across samples. Filtered high-quality paired reads were merged into contigs using COPE and FqMerger. BLAST was used to align contigs to IMGT TRBV, TRBD and TRBJ reference genes, with CDR3 defined following IMGT. Highly expanded clones were defined as clonotypes with a frequency above 0.1%. Shannon entropy was used to measure repertoire diversity, and the Gini coefficient was used to measure V-J evenness. A clonotype found in more than one individual was treated as public. TCRdb ran its own pipeline on the public reads, namely fastp trimming at Q25 and MiXCR clone calling, and kept in-frame beta chains. All rows with the same CDR3 protein become a single entry with the most common DNA and genes. TCRdb, rather than the study authors, made the V and J calls. This sample is represented by about 400,000 distinct CDR3 sequences; 20% of them were singletons. The ten most abundant clones make up less than 25% of the sample.

Per the publication, the time point label means: persistent/refractory GD, antithyroid drugs over 5 years with positive TRAb. RNA was extracted from PBMCs in TRIzol for both TCR sequencing and RNA sequencing. Graves' disease was diagnosed according to American Thyroid Association guidelines. Patients were recruited from an endocrinology department in Xi'an, China. Each patient gave around 9 milliliters of peripheral blood, collected in an EDTA anticoagulant tube. Ficoll Paque Plus density gradient separation was used to isolate PBMCs, and no further T cell sorting was performed. An Agilent 2100 Bioanalyzer and agarose gel were used to assess RNA quality, and a NanoDrop 2000 was used to measure RNA concentration. This clonotype has only a few counts. Its binding antigen is unknown. Per-nucleotide qualities are absent, and no much larger clonotype sits a single base away. Overall results and qualifications from the work: The authors acknowledged the small sample size as a limitation that may reduce accuracy. Persistent disease showed preferential use of TRBV28, TRBJ1-2 and TRBJ2-5, whereas newly diagnosed disease favored TRBV20-1 and TRBJ2-1. Peripheral blood alone was examined, since thyroid tissue, which constituted the primary lesion, could not be accessed. Persistent Graves' disease patients showed lower TCR Shannon entropy and fewer highly expanded clones than newly diagnosed patients, suggesting clonal expansion. Only the TCR beta chain was sequenced and analyzed. Patients with persistent disease shared more public clonotypes (around 2,700) than newly diagnosed patients did (nearly 1,000).

The clonotype was recovered from a female donor with Graves disease. The sequence links TRBV7-3 to TRBJ2-1, with 9 junctional bases fitting TRBD2. Sequencing used peripheral blood mononuclear cells (PBMCs), obtained when the disease was refractory, from a patient treated with antithyroid drugs. The nucleotides are TGTGCCAGCAGCTTAGCACTAGCGGGTTACAATGAGCAGTTCTTC. Translated, this is CASSLALAGYNEQFF.